The next 20 T cell receptor beta chains were all read from a single sample in a study of early T cells in non-severe SARS-CoV-2 infection. TCRdb passed the 5' RACE reads through MiXCR, listing each CDR3 protein once. The table lists some 50,000 distinct CDR3 sequences, 8.7% of them singletons, with around 3.6% in the top ten. The specimen comprised whole blood, sampled at baseline. These receptors all come from an adult who was a healthcare worker with PCR-confirmed SARS-CoV-2 infection or an uninfected control (not recorded which).

The table lists this clonotype with a few counts. The V and J genes are TRBV4-1 and TRBJ2-5; 11 bases map to TRBD2. V was pared by 4 bases and J by 5 bases, with 9 bases of the junction left unmatched. The CDR3 runs 16 residues. Per germline, CDR1 MGHRA and CDR2 YSYEKL. In nucleotides, the CDR3 is TGCGCCAGCAGCCCGGGACTAGCGGTCTCGAGGGAGACCCAGTACTTC. Protein: CASSPGLAVSRETQYF.

The gene calls are TRBV6-6 and TRBJ2-7; D might be TRBD1 or TRBD2, each matching 6 bases. The CDR3 covers 14 residues. V was trimmed by 6 bases and J by 5 bases, leaving 17 bases between them. Per germline, CDR1 MNHNY and CDR2 SVGAGI (reference sequence). The DNA for the CDR3 is TGTGCCAGCAGCCGCGTAGGGGGGCGCGACGAGCAGTACTTC. Protein: CASSRVGGRDEQYF.

This clonotype occurred a few times. CDR3 in amino acids: CASSDGRRGNTEAFF. CDR3 in DNA: TGTGCCAGCAGTGACGGCAGGAGAGGGAACACTGAAGCTTTCTTT. J is TRBJ1-1 and V is TRBV2; D is undetermined. V was cut by 3 bases and J by 1 base, with 12 bases left in between. This CDR3 has 15 residues. Germline values: CDR1 SNHLY, CDR2 FYNNEI.

This chain joins TRBV18 and TRBJ2-2; 7 bases fit TRBD1. CDR1 and CDR2 (germline): KGHSH, LQKENI. The CDR3 loop spans 15 amino acids. V dropped 4 bases and J dropped 0; count of bases not matched to a gene: 2. CDR3 sequence reads: CASSQGQPNTGELFF. In DNA form, the CDR3 reads TGTGCCAGCTCACAGGGACAGCCGAACACCGGGGAGCTGTTTTTT. Looking up the rest from reference TRBV18 and TRBJ2-2 gives the full variable domain: NAGVMQNPRHLVRRRGQEARLRCSPMKGHSHVYWYRQLPEEGLKFMVYLQKENIIDESGMPKERFSAEFPKEGPSILRIQQVVRGDSAAYFCASSQGQPNTGELFFGEGSRLTVL.

This clonotype has just a few counts. This chain joins TRBV27 and TRBJ2-7, with unresolved D. The CDR3 is 14 amino acids. Germline V gene lookup returns CDR1 MNHEY and CDR2 SMNVEV (reference sequence). Trimming cost V 4 bases and J 1 base, with 11 bases left between them. The CDR3 reads CASSSLTASYEQYF. CDR3 DNA: TGTGCCAGCAGTTCGTTAACAGCTTCCTACGAGCAGTACTTC.

The rearrangement joins TRBV19 to TRBJ2-1; TRBD2 aligns across 11 bases. CDR1 and CDR2 from the germline V gene are LNHDA and SQIVND (reference sequence). The CDR3 is made up of 15 amino acids. The trim removed 4 bases at V and 6 bases at J, leaving 5 bases unmatched. The CDR3 sequence: CASSTSSGGRNEQFF. DNA of the CDR3: TGTGCCAGTAGTACCTCTAGCGGGGGGCGCAATGAGCAGTTCTTC.

In its sample, this clonotype was seen many times. This rearrangement joins TRBV4-1 to TRBJ2-7; D is uncertain. Germline V gene lookup returns CDR1 MGHRA and CDR2 YSYEKL. This CDR3 comprises 13 residues. Trimming pared 1 base from V and 3 bases from J, leaving 7 bases between. CDR3 in DNA: TGCGCCAGCAGCCAAGTACCCCTCTACGAGCAGTACTTC. Its protein is CASSQVPLYEQYF.

In its sample, this clonotype was seen many times. The rearrangement joins TRBV18 to TRBJ2-7; D might be TRBD2 (5 bases). Germline V gene sequence: CDR1 KGHSH, CDR2 LQKENI. V shed 2 bases and J shed 0 bases, with 8 bases lying between them. The CDR3 has 14 amino acids. CDR3 region: CASSPFEGSYEQYF. The CDR3 bases are TGTGCCAGCTCACCATTCGAGGGCTCCTACGAGCAGTACTTC.

The chain has TRBV5-1 and TRBJ2-7; D is unresolved. The V and J ends lost 2 bases and 6 bases respectively, with 15 bases between them. The CDR3 loop spans 14 amino acids. Germline values: CDR1 SGHRS, CDR2 YFSETQ. The CDR3: CASSLPEFNSEQYF. As DNA, the CDR3 is TGCGCCAGCAGCTTACCTGAATTCAATAGCGAGCAGTACTTC.

In this sample, this clonotype turned up a few times. The chain employs TRBV29-1 and TRBJ2-1, with D perhaps TRBD1 or TRBD2 (5 bases each). CDR1 is SQVTM, CDR2 ANQGSEA, per germline. The V gene lost 6 bases and the J gene lost 3 bases, with 12 bases spanning the gap. The CDR3 extends over 13 amino acids. The CDR3 nucleotides are TGCAGCGTCCAGATTGGGGGCTACAATGAGCAGTTCTTC. Translation gives CSVQIGGYNEQFF.

This clonotype appeared many times. V usage is TRBV12-3 or TRBV12-4 and J usage is TRBJ1-3; D remains unclear. The CDR3 is 14 residues long. The ends were cut back, 5 bases at V and 1 base at J, with 9 bases in the middle. The CDR3 DNA reads as TGTGCCAGCAGTATACAGCTTTCTGGAAACACCATATATTTT. Protein sequence: CASSIQLSGNTIYF.

The chain combines TRBV7-9 with TRBJ1-3; a weak D match, TRBD1 (5 bases). V was shortened by 6 bases and J by 0 bases, with 12 bases between the two germline ends. Germline loops: CDR1 SEHNR, CDR2 FQNEAQ (reference sequence). CDR3 length: 15 residues. CDR3 amino acids: CASRSDSNSGNTIYF. In nucleotides, the CDR3 is TGTGCCAGCAGATCCGACAGTAACTCTGGAAACACCATATATTTT. Full variable domain (outside the CDR3, taken from reference TRBV7-9 and TRBJ1-3): DTGVSQNPRHKITKRGQNVTFRCDPISEHNRLYWYRQTLGQGPEFLTYFQNEAQLEKSRLLSDRFSAERPKGSFSTLEIQRTEQGDSAMYLCASRSDSNSGNTIYFGEGSWLTVV.

This clonotype was detected only a few times. The chain carries TRBV13 and TRBJ2-7; possibly TRBD1 for D (6 bases). The CDR3 is 13 amino acids. V lost 5 bases, J lost 2 bases, and 10 bases lay in between. From germline, CDR1 is PRHDT and CDR2 FYEKMQ (reference sequence). The CDR3 bases are TGTGCCAGCAGCACCCGACAGGCCTACGAGCAGTACTTC. This translates into CASSTRQAYEQYF.

This clonotype was seen a handful of times. This sequence joins TRBV20-1 and TRBJ2-1; 11 bases are a match to TRBD2. The CDR3 has 18 amino acids. The V segment lost 1 base and the J segment 1 base; nucleotides outside the gene matches: 9. Germline V gives CDR1 DFQATT, CDR2 SNEGSKA (reference sequence). The CDR3 loop is CSARVSGRAKGSYNEQFF. The CDR3 DNA reads as TGCAGTGCTAGAGTTAGCGGGAGGGCCAAGGGGTCCTACAATGAGCAGTTCTTC.

J is TRBJ2-2 and V is TRBV25-1, with 10 bases that match TRBD1. V dropped 4 bases and J dropped 5; count of bases not matched to a gene: 4. Germline assignment: CDR1 MGHDK and CDR2 SYGVNS. The CDR3 length is 15 residues. DNA of the CDR3: TGTGCCAGCAGTGCCCAGGACAGGGGGACCGGGGAGCTGTTTTTT. It translates to CASSAQDRGTGELFF.

CDR3 in amino acids: CASSLEPGTTTTDTQYF. The CDR3 coding sequence is TGTGCCAGCAGCTTAGAGCCTGGCACGACGACCACAGATACGCAGTATTTT. The chain joins TRBV11-2 to TRBJ2-3; D ambiguous. V shed 0 bases and J shed 2 bases, with 15 bases lying between them. The CDR3 covers 17 residues. CDR1 and CDR2 from the germline V gene are SGHAT and FQNNGV.

The V call is TRBV7-9, the J call TRBJ2-1, with a weak D call TRBD2 (5 bases). The CDR3 has 15 amino acids. The germline CDR1 and CDR2 sequences are SEHNR and FQNEAQ (reference sequence). The ends were cut back, 4 bases at V and 6 bases at J, with 16 bases in the middle. In DNA, the CDR3 is TGTGCCAGCAGCTCTACCCTAGGACTGCGCAATGAGCAGTTCTTC. Amino acid sequence: CASSSTLGLRNEQFF.

This clonotype was observed at least ten times. The chain has TRBV20-1 and TRBJ2-7, with D hard to call. Germline V gene sequence: CDR1 DFQATT, CDR2 SNEGSKA (reference sequence). The CDR3 covers 12 residues. The V end lost 1 base, the J end lost 6 bases, and 10 bases lay between the germline ends. CDR3 nucleotides: TGCAGTGCTAGAGTGGCCTCCGCCGAGCAGTACTTC. This codes for CSARVASAEQYF.

The chain is built from TRBV19 and TRBJ2-1; tentative D call: TRBD2 (5 bases). This CDR3 is built from 15 residues. V was cut by 6 bases and J by 6 bases, with 18 bases left in between. Germline CDR1 is LNHDA and CDR2 is SQIVND (reference sequence). The CDR3 nucleotides read TGTGCCAGTAGCTCTAGTTCCACACGGGGCAATGAGCAGTTCTTC. Protein product: CASSSSSTRGNEQFF.

The chain recombines TRBV3-1 with TRBJ2-3, with TRBD1 identical over 9 bases. CDR1 and CDR2 (germline): LGHDT, YNNKEL (reference sequence). The CDR3 extends over 16 amino acids. V dropped 4 bases and J dropped 10; count of bases not matched to a gene: 15. CDR3 protein: CASSPRPDRGTPAQYF. The CDR3 bases are TGTGCCAGCAGCCCACGGCCGGACAGGGGTACCCCAGCGCAGTATTTT.